This T cell receptor (beta chain) is from a study of blood T cell repertoires in COVID-19 (dated by TCRdb to about 2020). Study-level background: Samples from collaborators originated in the United States, Italy and Spain and spanned both the acute and convalescent phases of COVID-19. The repertoires were made available in a free public database intended to serve as a resource for research on the immune response to SARS-CoV-2. A de-identified subject ID, COVID-19 status, age in years and sex were almost always included in the sample metadata. Subjects who had been exposed to COVID-19, were actively infected with it, or had recovered from it provided the deeply sampled blood TCRbeta repertoires that made up the dataset. The samples were drawn from two sources: the first 160 participants of the ongoing ImmuneRACE study, and fewer than 1,500 subjects contributed by 6 global collaborators. The prospective study material was composed of cDNA or gDNA derived from T cells, B-cell-depleted T cells, or PBMCs. Where available, HLA class I and class II types were taken from metadata supplied by the sample provider and were not determined by assay-based typing. The investigation overall reported the following: The amount of clinical and demographic metadata varied by source and participant and was provided uncurated.

The immunoSEQ Assay, a bias-controlled multiplex PCR, was used to amplify TCRbeta CDR3 regions from genomic DNA. Regarding the original processing steps: Within the assay, amplification of reference gene primers was used to estimate how many nucleated cells each sample contained. To quantify the absolute abundance of each unique TCRbeta CDR3 rearrangement, sequence reads were collapsed and filtered. For each sample, productive Simpson clonality was calculated as the square root of Simpson's diversity index over productive rearrangements. This is the immuneACCESS table as TCRdb keeps it, with only in-frame sequences that have V and J called. A part of the clones is gone; compared with another copy, unresolved V genes explain less than half, and the rest is unexplained. V, J and clone size are those of that table, while D and trimming were read from the DNA. The sample data list approximately 140,000 clones, and around 87% of these were observed just once. The ten largest clones take up 10% to 15% of the sample.

One collaborating source in Seattle enrolled patients during active infection and followed them longitudinally through the course of disease. The collaborating institutions used their own protocols to collect whole blood in K2EDTA tubes. Collaborator samples were shipped for TCRbeta analysis as frozen whole blood, isolated PBMCs, or DNA extracted from either sample type. On this clone: This receptor's antigen is unknown. The sample holds no much larger clone one base away, and base qualities are not on file.

CDR1 and CDR2 (MNHNS, SASEGT) derive from the germline V gene. The CDR3, cysteine through phenylalanine, is 19 amino acids long. Just CDR3 DNA is preserved here, 57 bases in frame from base 1. V is cut back by 1 base and J by 5 bases, with 18 bases in the junction unmatched. The clonotype originates from a man between 18 and 35 years old with COVID-19, enrolled during active disease. The sequenced material came from peripheral blood. This sequence uses TRBV6-1 and TRBJ2-5; the central 8 bases match TRBD1. The CDR3 region: CASSEVAVETTGAGETQYF. The DNA is as follows: TGTGCCAGCAGTGAAGTGGCTGTCGAGACGACAGGGGCTGGGGAGACCCAGTACTTC.